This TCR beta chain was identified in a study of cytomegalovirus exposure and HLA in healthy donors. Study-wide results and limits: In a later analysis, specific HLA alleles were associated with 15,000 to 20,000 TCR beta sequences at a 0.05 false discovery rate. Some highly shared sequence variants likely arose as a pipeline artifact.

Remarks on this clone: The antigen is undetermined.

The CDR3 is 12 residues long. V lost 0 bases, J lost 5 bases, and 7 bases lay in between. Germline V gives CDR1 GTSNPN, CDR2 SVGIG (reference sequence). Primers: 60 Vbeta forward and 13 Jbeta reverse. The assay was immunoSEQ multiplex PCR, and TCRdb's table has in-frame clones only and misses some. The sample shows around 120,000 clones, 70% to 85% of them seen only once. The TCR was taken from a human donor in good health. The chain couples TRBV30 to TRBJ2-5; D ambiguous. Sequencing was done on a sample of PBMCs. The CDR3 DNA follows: TGTGCCTGGAGTGTACATTCTGAGACCCAGTACTTC. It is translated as CAWSVHSETQYF.